Listed below are T cell receptor beta chains from one sample, sequenced in a study of blood T cells in healthy people across ages. TCRdb used MiXCR to reprocess the 5' RACE reads, holding one entry per CDR3 protein. The sample comprises fewer than 800,000 distinct CDR3 sequences, 32% of which are singletons, and just over 15% rests with the top ten. What was sequenced was blood. The receptors were sampled from a woman older than 75 in good health. CDR3s include the opening cysteine and the closing phenylalanine or tryptophan. Each record gives: V gene, D gene, J gene, clone size, CDR3 protein, CDR3 DNA. The D gene is left open where the match is weak. Clone size is not always given. Where it is, it says once, few, many or a class for expanded clones.

V gene: TRBV5-1
D gene: .
J gene: TRBJ1-1
clone size: many
CDR3 protein: CASSPGTVGNTEAFF
CDR3 DNA: TGCGCCAGCAGCCCGGGGACGGTTGGGAACACTGAAGCTTTCTTT

V gene: TRBV29-1
D gene: TRBD2
J gene: TRBJ2-3
clone size: .
CDR3 protein: CSGYSGRSTDTQYF
CDR3 DNA: TGCAGCGGTTACAGCGGGAGGAGCACAGATACGCAGTATTTT

V gene: TRBV2
D gene: .
J gene: TRBJ2-7
clone size: many
CDR3 protein: CASSDGRTSSYEQYF
CDR3 DNA: TGTGCCAGCAGTGACGGCAGGACCAGCTCCTACGAGCAGTACTTC

V gene: TRBV7-9
D gene: .
J gene: TRBJ2-7
clone size: few
CDR3 protein: CASSLLSSRHEQYF
CDR3 DNA: TGTGCCAGCAGCTTACTTTCTAGCCGGCATGAGCAGTACTTC

V gene: TRBV19
D gene: TRBD2
J gene: TRBJ2-1
clone size: many
CDR3 protein: CASRSLSSGGVSYNEQFF
CDR3 DNA: TGTGCCAGTAGATCTTTAAGCAGCGGGGGGGTCTCCTACAATGAGCAGTTCTTC

V gene: TRBV20-1
D gene: .
J gene: TRBJ2-3
clone size: many
CDR3 protein: CSASHPYTDTQYF
CDR3 DNA: TGCAGTGCTAGCCACCCTTACACAGATACGCAGTATTTT

V gene: TRBV2
D gene: .
J gene: TRBJ1-1
clone size: .
CDR3 protein: CASSERGREGAFF
CDR3 DNA: TGTGCCAGCAGTGAGCGAGGTAGGGAGGGAGCTTTCTTT

V gene: TRBV7-2
D gene: .
J gene: TRBJ2-1
clone size: .
CDR3 protein: CASSFSNKETQFF
CDR3 DNA: TGTGCCAGCAGCTTTTCCAACAAAGAGACCCAGTTCTTC

V gene: TRBV18
D gene: .
J gene: TRBJ2-7
clone size: .
CDR3 protein: CASSSAARPNEQYF
CDR3 DNA: TGTGCCAGCTCATCCGCGGCCCGTCCCAACGAGCAGTACTTC

V gene: TRBV4-2
D gene: .
J gene: TRBJ1-3
clone size: few
CDR3 protein: CASSQDPSGTSSGNTIYF
CDR3 DNA: TGTGCCAGCAGCCAAGACCCATCGGGGACAAGCTCTGGAAACACCATATATTTT

V gene: TRBV5-1
D gene: .
J gene: TRBJ2-7
clone size: .
CDR3 protein: CASSPGPARGSKQYF
CDR3 DNA: TGCGCCAGCAGCCCGGGCCCGGCAAGGGGAAGTAAGCAGTACTTC

V gene: TRBV30
D gene: .
J gene: TRBJ1-1
clone size: many
CDR3 protein: CAWTIGRGAGGNTEAFF
CDR3 DNA: TGTGCCTGGACTATCGGACGTGGGGCAGGCGGGAACACTGAAGCTTTCTTT

V gene: TRBV12-3/TRBV12-4
D gene: .
J gene: TRBJ1-5
clone size: few
CDR3 protein: CASSLGGQGPLPQHF
CDR3 DNA: TGTGCCAGCAGTTTGGGGGGGCAGGGGCCTTTGCCCCAGCATTTT

V gene: TRBV4-1
D gene: TRBD1
J gene: TRBJ2-3
clone size: .
CDR3 protein: CASSHLGQAPDTQYF
CDR3 DNA: TGCGCCAGCAGCCACCTAGGACAGGCCCCAGATACGCAGTATTTT

V gene: TRBV18
D gene: .
J gene: TRBJ2-3
clone size: many
CDR3 protein: CASSPNLSDTQYF
CDR3 DNA: TGTGCCAGCTCACCGAATCTCTCAGATACGCAGTATTTT

V gene: TRBV27
D gene: .
J gene: TRBJ2-4
clone size: many
CDR3 protein: CASSLKMGGPRYF
CDR3 DNA: TGTGCCAGCAGTTTAAAGATGGGCGGGCCAAGGTACTTC

V gene: TRBV20-1
D gene: TRBD1
J gene: TRBJ1-4
clone size: many
CDR3 protein: CSARVTTGTEKLFF
CDR3 DNA: TGCAGTGCTAGAGTAACGACAGGGACCGAAAAACTGTTTTTT

V gene: TRBV4-2
D gene: .
J gene: TRBJ2-1
clone size: many
CDR3 protein: CASSRGADNEQFF
CDR3 DNA: TGTGCCAGCAGCCGAGGCGCCGACAATGAGCAGTTCTTC

V gene: TRBV5-4
D gene: .
J gene: TRBJ2-5
clone size: many
CDR3 protein: CASSSPSSRRSQETQYF
CDR3 DNA: TGTGCCAGCAGCTCCCCCTCGAGTCGACGAAGTCAGGAGACCCAGTACTTC

V gene: TRBV12-3/TRBV12-4
D gene: .
J gene: TRBJ1-4
clone size: .
CDR3 protein: CASSARDERLFF
CDR3 DNA: TGTGCCAGCAGTGCCAGGGATGAAAGACTGTTTTTT